Listed below are T cell receptor beta chains from one sample, sequenced in a study of blood T cell repertoires in COVID-19. Libraries were prepared by immunoSEQ multiplex PCR; TCRdb keeps only in-frame clonotypes and omits some of them. Among more than 350,000 clones listed, 70% to 90% were seen once. Sequencing was carried out using peripheral blood. These receptors all stem from a woman in her 30s with COVID-19, enrolled during active disease. The CDR3 runs from the conserved cysteine through the conserved F or W. The D gene is left open where the match is weak. The size of a clone is reported for some rows only, either as once, few or many, or as a class for expanded clones.

>TRBV24-1|.|.|TRBJ2-1
TGTGCCACCAGTGATTTGCAGGTATATGAGCAGTTCTTC
CATSDLQVYEQFF
>TRBV10-1|once|.|TRBJ1-4
TGCGCCAGCAGTCAAGGACAGAACCCTAATGAAAAACTGTTTTTT
CASSQGQNPNEKLFF
>TRBV10-1|.|.|TRBJ1-5
TGCGCCACCCGCAGCAGGGGCGGCAATCAGCCCCAGCATTTT
CATRSRGGNQPQHF
>TRBV24-1|.|TRBD1|TRBJ2-1
TGTGCCACCAGGACCTCCGGGACAGGGGATTTCCCTGAGCAGTTCTTC
CATRTSGTGDFPEQFF
>TRBV10-3|.|.|TRBJ2-3
TGTGCCATCAGTGAGTCCCAGGTCATGGATACGCAGTATTTT
CAISESQVMDTQYF
>TRBV4-3|.|.|TRBJ2-3
TGCGCCAGCAGCCAAGATCCAGGGACAGATACGCAGTATTTT
CASSQDPGTDTQYF
>TRBV7-2|.|.|TRBJ2-5
TGTGCCAGCAGCTTAGTCTCGACCGGAGGTCACGAGACCCAGTACTTC
CASSLVSTGGHETQYF
>TRBV11-3|.|TRBD2|TRBJ2-1
TGTGCCAGCAGCCGCGGCGGGAGGGCCTGGGAGCAGTTCTTC
CASSRGGRAWEQFF
>TRBV19|.|TRBD2|TRBJ2-1
TGTGCCAGTAGTACAAGACTAGCGAGAACCTACAATGAGCAGTTCTTC
CASSTRLARTYNEQFF
>TRBV29-1|few|.|TRBJ2-1
TGCAGCGTTTCCAACAGGGCATACAATGAGCAGTTCTTC
CSVSNRAYNEQFF
>TRBV5-1|.|.|TRBJ1-1
TGCGCCAGCAGCTCCCTAGGCGAAGACACTGAAGCTTTCTTT
CASSSLGEDTEAFF
>TRBV12-3/TRBV12-4|.|.|TRBJ1-1
TGTGCCAGCAGTTTTGTCGGGAACACTGAAGCTTTCTTT
CASSFVGNTEAFF
>TRBV29-1|.|TRBD1|TRBJ1-6
TGCAGCGTTGAAGTCGGGACAGGGAGCCTCCACTTT
CSVEVGTGSLHF
>TRBV7-9|.|.|TRBJ2-7
TGTGCCAGCAGCACAACCGGGACACAGTCCTACGAGCAGTACTTC
CASSTTGTQSYEQYF
>TRBV13|.|.|TRBJ1-1
TGTGCCAGCAGCTTAGAGGTAGCCATGAACACTGAAGCTTTCTTT
CASSLEVAMNTEAFF
>TRBV4-1|few|.|TRBJ1-1
TGCGCCAGCAGCCAAGTTACGACCTACTACCATAACACTGAAGCTTTCTTT
CASSQVTTYYHNTEAFF
>TRBV7-9|.|TRBD2|TRBJ2-1
TGTGCCAGCAGCTTAGCGACTAGCGGCAATGAGCAGTTCTTC
CASSLATSGNEQFF
>TRBV5-4|few|.|TRBJ2-2
TGTGCCAGCAGCTTGGGATTGGGGAGGCGGATTAACGGGGAGCTGTTTTTT
CASSLGLGRRINGELFF
>TRBV11-3|.|.|TRBJ2-2
TGTGCCAGCAGCTTGGCGGGATTGAACACCGGGGAGCTGTTTTTT
CASSLAGLNTGELFF
>TRBV9|.|TRBD2|TRBJ2-2
TGTGCCAGCAGCGTAGAAAGCGGGAGGGCCGGGGAGCTGTTTTTT
CASSVESGRAGELFF
>TRBV11-3|.|TRBD2|TRBJ2-1
TGTGCCAGCAGCTCACGGGAGGCCTACAATGAGCAGTTCTTC
CASSSREAYNEQFF
>TRBV19|.|.|TRBJ1-2
TGTGCCAGTAGTCCCCCGACAGGAGCCCATGGCTACACCTTC
CASSPPTGAHGYTF
>TRBV7-9|.|TRBD1|TRBJ2-1
TGTGCCAGCAGCGATGGACAGGGGGCATCGAATGAGCAGTTCTTC
CASSDGQGASNEQFF
>TRBV11-2|.|.|TRBJ2-5
TGTGCCAGCAGCTTCGGCGCGGGAGAGACCCAGTACTTC
CASSFGAGETQYF
>TRBV5-5|once|TRBD1|TRBJ1-2
TGTGCCAGCAGCGCGACAGGGGAGTATGGCTACACCTTC
CASSATGEYGYTF
>TRBV4-3|.|.|TRBJ2-3
TGCGCCAGCAGCCTGGTAGCGGATCCCACAGATACGCAGTATTTT
CASSLVADPTDTQYF
>TRBV6-6|.|.|TRBJ2-1
TGTGCCAGCGGAAGAGGAGACAATGAGCAGTTCTTC
CASGRGDNEQFF
>TRBV6-5|.|.|TRBJ2-5
TGTGCGAGCAAACCTAGAGAGGAGACCCAGTACTTC
CASKPREETQYF
>TRBV7-2|.|.|TRBJ2-2
TGTGCCAGCAGCGCGACTACTAGTAGGAACGGGGCCGGGGAGCTGTTTTTT
CASSATTSRNGAGELFF
>TRBV4-3|few|.|TRBJ2-3
TGCGCCAGCAGCCAAGACCGGCGGTGGGATACGCAGTATTTT
CASSQDRRWDTQYF
>TRBV10-3|.|.|TRBJ1-2
TGTGCCATCCCCCAAAGGGGCGAGGGGGGGCCGATCTATGGCTACACCTTC
CAIPQRGEGGPIYGYTF
>TRBV7-2|.|.|TRBJ1-2
TGTGCCAGCAGCTTATGGGCAGACCATAACTATGGCTACACCTTC
CASSLWADHNYGYTF
>TRBV6-5|.|TRBD2|TRBJ2-1
TGTGCCAGCAGTTACGGCACTAGCGCACCCTACAATGAGCAGTTCTTC
CASSYGTSAPYNEQFF
>TRBV4-1|.|.|TRBJ1-2
TGCGCCAGCAGCCAACCAGGTCGACAGATAAACTATGGCTACACCTTC
CASSQPGRQINYGYTF
>TRBV24-1|.|.|TRBJ1-6
TGTGCCACCAGTGATCCAGGATCACCCCTCCACTTT
CATSDPGSPLHF
>TRBV6-2/TRBV6-3|few|TRBD1|TRBJ2-1
TGTGCCAGCAGTTCCACCGGGACAGGGCCCAATGAGCAGTTCTTC
CASSSTGTGPNEQFF
>TRBV4-1|once|TRBD1|TRBJ1-3
TGCGCCAGCAGCCAAGGCAGCGCAGGGGGATCCGGAAACACCATATATTTT
CASSQGSAGGSGNTIYF
>TRBV27|.|TRBD1|TRBJ1-1
TGTGCCAGCAGTTTGGGGTGGGACAGGGGTGCTGAAGCTTTCTTT
CASSLGWDRGAEAFF
>TRBV5-6|few|.|TRBJ1-5
TGTGCCAGCAGCTTGACGAGGGTGCGGCAGCCCCAGCATTTT
CASSLTRVRQPQHF
>TRBV28|once|.|TRBJ1-6
TGTGCCAGCAGTTTTACGGGGTCTAATTCACCCCTCCACTTT
CASSFTGSNSPLHF
>TRBV4-1|.|.|TRBJ2-7
TGCGCCAGCAGCCAAATAGGGGGGGGATTTGGTCGGCAGTACTTC
CASSQIGGGFGRQYF
>TRBV15|once|.|TRBJ2-7
TGTGCCACCAGCAGAGATACAGGGAACTCCTACGAGCAGTACTTC
CATSRDTGNSYEQYF
>TRBV4-3|.|TRBD1|TRBJ1-5
TGCGCCAGCAGCCCAAGGGAAACAGGGGCGGGTTATCAGCCCCAGCATTTT
CASSPRETGAGYQPQHF
>TRBV4-1|.|TRBD2|TRBJ2-5
TGCGCCAGCAGCCAAGACCCAACAGCGGGGGGTAGGGTTGGAGAGACCCAGTACTTC
CASSQDPTAGGRVGETQYF
>TRBV6-2/TRBV6-3|.|TRBD1|TRBJ1-2
TGTGCCAGCAGTCTAGACAGGGGAAGGGGTAACTATGGCTACACCTTC
CASSLDRGRGNYGYTF
>TRBV27|.|TRBD2|TRBJ2-7
TGTGCCAGCAGTGCTAGCGGGGGTTCCTACGAGCAGTACTTC
CASSASGGSYEQYF
>TRBV4-1|.|.|TRBJ1-4
TGCGCCAGCAGCCACTTAATAAGCGAAAAACTGTTTTTT
CASSHLISEKLFF
>TRBV7-9|.|TRBD1|TRBJ2-7
TGTGCCAGCAGCTTAGGAGGGGGGACAGGGACTCTTTACGAGCAGTACTTC
CASSLGGGTGTLYEQYF
>TRBV5-1|.|.|TRBJ1-1
TGCGCCAGCAGCTTGAGAGGCCTGAGACCGGGGACTGAAGCTTTCTTT
CASSLRGLRPGTEAFF